The subject of this entry is one T cell receptor (beta chain). TCR alpha and beta CDR3 regions were amplified from RNA using iRepertoire nested multiplex PCR. TCRdb reanalysed the multiplex PCR reads using MiXCR and keeps one entry per CDR3 protein. The sample shows about 4,900 distinct CDR3 sequences, approximately 34% of them seen only once. The sample belongs to a study of glioma-infiltrating T cells. Trimming pared 8 bases from V and 5 bases from J, leaving 12 bases between. The CDR3 consists of 12 residues. Germline-derived CDR1 and CDR2 are SNHLY and FYNNEI. V is TRBV2 and J is TRBJ2-5; the D is unclear. Source material: glioma tissue, nonneoplastic brain tissue, or PBMCs (not recorded which). The TCR was taken from a human donor with low-grade glioma or glioblastoma, undergoing nonglioma brain surgery, or in good health (not recorded which). CDR3 in DNA: TGTGCCAGCTTGCTAAGGTCGGAGACCCAGTACTTC. It encodes CASLLRSETQYF.